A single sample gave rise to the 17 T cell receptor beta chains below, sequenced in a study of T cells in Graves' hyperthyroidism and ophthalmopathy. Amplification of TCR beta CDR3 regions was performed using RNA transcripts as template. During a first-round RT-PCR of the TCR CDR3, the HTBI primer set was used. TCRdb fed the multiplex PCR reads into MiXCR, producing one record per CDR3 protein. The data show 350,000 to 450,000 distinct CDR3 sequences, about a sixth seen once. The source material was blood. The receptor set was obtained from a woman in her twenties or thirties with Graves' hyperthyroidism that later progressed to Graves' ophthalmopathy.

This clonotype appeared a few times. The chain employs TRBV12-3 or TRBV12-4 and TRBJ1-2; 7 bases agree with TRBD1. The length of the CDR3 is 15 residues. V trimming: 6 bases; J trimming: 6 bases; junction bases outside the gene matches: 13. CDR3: CASRHKPDRRNGYTF. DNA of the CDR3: TGTGCCAGCAGGCATAAACCGGACAGGAGAAATGGCTACACCTTC.

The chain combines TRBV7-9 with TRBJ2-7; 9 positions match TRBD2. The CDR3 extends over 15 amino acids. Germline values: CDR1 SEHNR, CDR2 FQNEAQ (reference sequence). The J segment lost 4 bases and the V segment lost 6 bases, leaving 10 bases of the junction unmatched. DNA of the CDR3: TGTGCCAGCAGTTCAGCAAGCGGGAGGTTTTACGAGCAGTACTTC. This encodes CASSSASGRFYEQYF.

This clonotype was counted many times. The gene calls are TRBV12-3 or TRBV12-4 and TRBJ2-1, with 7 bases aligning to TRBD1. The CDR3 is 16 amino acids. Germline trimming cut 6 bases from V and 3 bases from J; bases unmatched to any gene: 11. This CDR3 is CASSHPDRKNYNEQFF. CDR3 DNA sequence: TGTGCCAGCAGCCATCCGGACAGGAAAAACTACAATGAGCAGTTCTTC.

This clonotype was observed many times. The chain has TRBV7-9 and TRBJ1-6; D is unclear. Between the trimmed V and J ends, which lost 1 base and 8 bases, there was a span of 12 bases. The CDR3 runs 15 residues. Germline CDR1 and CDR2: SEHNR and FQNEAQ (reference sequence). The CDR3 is CASSLVPGYDSPLHF. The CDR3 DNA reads TGTGCCAGCAGCTTAGTCCCGGGTTATGATTCACCCCTCCACTTT. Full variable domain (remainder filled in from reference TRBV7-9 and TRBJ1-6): DTGVSQNPRHKITKRGQNVTFRCDPISEHNRLYWYRQTLGQGPEFLTYFQNEAQLEKSRLLSDRFSAERPKGSFSTLEIQRTEQGDSAMYLCASSLVPGYDSPLHFGNGTRLTVT.

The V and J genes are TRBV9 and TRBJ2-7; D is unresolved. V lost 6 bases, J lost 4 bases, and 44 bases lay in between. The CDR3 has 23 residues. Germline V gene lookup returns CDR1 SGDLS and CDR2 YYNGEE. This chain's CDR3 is CASTLDQPPTLNPRAGLVYEQYF. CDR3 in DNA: TGTGCCAGCACACTCGATCAGCCCCCGACCCTAAACCCCCGTGCCGGTCTCGTATACGAGCAGTACTTC.

The CDR3 DNA reads TGTGCCAGTGGTCCGGGACTAGAAACCGGGGAGCTGTTTTTT. This translates into CASGPGLETGELFF. This rearrangement joins TRBV19 to TRBJ2-2, with 8 bases matching TRBD2. Trimming cost V 8 bases and J 5 bases; bases outside gene matches: 7. The CDR3 is 14 residues long. The V gene's germline CDR1 is LNHDA and CDR2 SQIVND (reference sequence).

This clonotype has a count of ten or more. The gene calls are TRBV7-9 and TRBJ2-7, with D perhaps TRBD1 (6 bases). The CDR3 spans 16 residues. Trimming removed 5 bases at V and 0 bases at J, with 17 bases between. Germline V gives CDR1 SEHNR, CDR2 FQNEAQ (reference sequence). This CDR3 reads CASSNRQVWDSYEQYF. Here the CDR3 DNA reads TGTGCCAGCAGCAACAGACAGGTTTGGGACTCCTACGAGCAGTACTTC. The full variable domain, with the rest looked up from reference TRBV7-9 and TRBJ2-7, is DTGVSQNPRHKITKRGQNVTFRCDPISEHNRLYWYRQTLGQGPEFLTYFQNEAQLEKSRLLSDRFSAERPKGSFSTLEIQRTEQGDSAMYLCASSNRQVWDSYEQYFGPGTRLTVT.

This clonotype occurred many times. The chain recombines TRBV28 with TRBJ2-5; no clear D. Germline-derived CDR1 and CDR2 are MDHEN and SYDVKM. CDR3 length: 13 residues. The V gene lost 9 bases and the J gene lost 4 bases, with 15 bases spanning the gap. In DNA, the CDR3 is TGTGCCAGTCGTAAGGGTCTCCGAGAGACCCAGTACTTC. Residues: CASRKGLRETQYF.

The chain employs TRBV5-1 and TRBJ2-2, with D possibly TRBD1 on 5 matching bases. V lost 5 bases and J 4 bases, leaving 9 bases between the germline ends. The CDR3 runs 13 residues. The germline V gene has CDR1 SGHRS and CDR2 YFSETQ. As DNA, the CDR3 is TGCGCCAGCAGACAGGAGATCACCGGGGAGCTGTTTTTT. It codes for CASRQEITGELFF.

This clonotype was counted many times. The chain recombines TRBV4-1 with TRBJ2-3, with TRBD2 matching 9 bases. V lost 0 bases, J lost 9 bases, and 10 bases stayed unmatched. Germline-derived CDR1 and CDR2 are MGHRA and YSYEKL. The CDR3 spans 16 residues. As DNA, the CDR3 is TGCGCCAGCAGCCAAGATAGTAGCCTAGCGGGACTCACGCAGTATTTT. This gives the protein CASSQDSSLAGLTQYF.

The CDR3 region has the DNA TGTGCCACCAGCAGAAACCGGGACAGGGTTTGGGAGCAGTACTTC. As protein: CATSRNRDRVWEQYF. J is TRBJ2-7 and V is TRBV15; 9 bases map to TRBD1. V trimming: 2 bases; J trimming: 7 bases; junction bases outside the gene matches: 9. The CDR3 length is 15 residues. Germline CDR1 LNHNV, CDR2 YYDKDF (reference sequence).

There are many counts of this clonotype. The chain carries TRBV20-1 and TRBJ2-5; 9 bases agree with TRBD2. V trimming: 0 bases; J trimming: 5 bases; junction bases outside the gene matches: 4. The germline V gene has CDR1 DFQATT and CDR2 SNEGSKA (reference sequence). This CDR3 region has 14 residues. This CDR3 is CSARDFSGGETQYF. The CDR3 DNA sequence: TGCAGTGCTAGAGATTTCAGCGGGGGGGAGACCCAGTACTTC.

In DNA, the CDR3 is TGTGCCAGCAGCTTATATCTCGGGGAGCTGTTTTTT. The encoded protein is CASSLYLGELFF. This chain joins TRBV7-9 and TRBJ2-2, with D hard to call. The CDR3 runs 12 residues. V was shortened by 2 bases and J by 7 bases, with 5 bases between the two germline ends. CDR1 and CDR2 (germline): SEHNR, FQNEAQ (reference sequence).

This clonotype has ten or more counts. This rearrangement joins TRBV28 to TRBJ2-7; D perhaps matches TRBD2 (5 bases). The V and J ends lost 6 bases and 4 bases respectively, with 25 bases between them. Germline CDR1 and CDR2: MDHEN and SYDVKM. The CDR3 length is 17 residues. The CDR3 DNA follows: TGTGCCAGCAGCCCCCCGTCGGGAAAAAACCGCCCTTACGAGCAGTACTTC. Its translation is CASSPPSGKNRPYEQYF.

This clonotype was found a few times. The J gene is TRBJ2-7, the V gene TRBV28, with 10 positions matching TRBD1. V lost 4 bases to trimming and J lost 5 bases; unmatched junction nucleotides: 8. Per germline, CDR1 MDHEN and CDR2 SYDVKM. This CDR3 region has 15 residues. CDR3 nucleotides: TGTGCCAGCAGTTCCCGAGACAGGGGGCTCGACGAGCAGTACTTC. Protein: CASSSRDRGLDEQYF.

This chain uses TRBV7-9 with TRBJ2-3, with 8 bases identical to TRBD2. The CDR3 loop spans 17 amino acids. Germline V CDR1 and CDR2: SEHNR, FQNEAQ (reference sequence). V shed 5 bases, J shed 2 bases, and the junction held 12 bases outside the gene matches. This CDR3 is CASSPTAGGGNTDTQYF. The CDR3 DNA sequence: TGTGCCAGCAGCCCAACGGCGGGCGGGGGGAACACAGATACGCAGTATTTT.

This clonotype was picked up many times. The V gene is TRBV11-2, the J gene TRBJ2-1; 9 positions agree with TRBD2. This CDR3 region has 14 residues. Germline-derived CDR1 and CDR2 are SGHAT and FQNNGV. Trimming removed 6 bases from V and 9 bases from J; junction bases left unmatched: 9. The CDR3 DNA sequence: TGTGCCAGCAGTTCTCTAGCGGGGATTGTTGAGCAGTTCTTC. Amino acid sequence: CASSSLAGIVEQFF. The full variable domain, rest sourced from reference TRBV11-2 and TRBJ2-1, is EAGVAQSPRYKIIEKRQSVAFWCNPISGHATLYWYQQILGQGPKLLIQFQNNGVVDDSQLPKDRFSAERLKGVDSTLKIQPAKLEDSAVYLCASSSLAGIVEQFFGPGTRLTVL.